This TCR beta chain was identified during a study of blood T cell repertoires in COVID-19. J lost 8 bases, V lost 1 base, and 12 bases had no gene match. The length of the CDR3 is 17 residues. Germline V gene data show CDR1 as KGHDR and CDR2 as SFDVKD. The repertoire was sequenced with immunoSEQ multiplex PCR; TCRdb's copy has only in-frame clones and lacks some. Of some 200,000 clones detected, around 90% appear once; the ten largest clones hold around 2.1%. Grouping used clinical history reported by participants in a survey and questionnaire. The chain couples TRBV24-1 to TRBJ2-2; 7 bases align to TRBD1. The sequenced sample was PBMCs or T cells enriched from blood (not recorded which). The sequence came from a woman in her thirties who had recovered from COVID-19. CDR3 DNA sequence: TGTGCCACCAGTGATTTCGGAGTGACAGGGAGACCTGGGGAGCTGTTTTTT. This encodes CATSDFGVTGRPGELFF.